The 4 T cell receptor beta chains given below trace back to one sample, sequenced in a study of cytomegalovirus exposure and HLA in healthy donors. The study ran its PCR with 60 Vbeta and 13 Jbeta primers. This table comes from immunoSEQ multiplex PCR, and its TCRdb copy is limited to in-frame clones, with some not included. The sample carries under 30,000 clones, just under 80% recorded once. Sequences were obtained from PBMCs. Receptor source: a male donor in good health and CMV-seronegative.

V usage is TRBV5-4 and J usage is TRBJ2-6; D perhaps matches TRBD1 (5 bases). The CDR3 runs to 15 residues. Germline-derived CDR1 and CDR2 are SGHNT and YYREEE (reference sequence). The V end was cut by 4 bases, the J end by 0 bases, with 8 bases between. The CDR3 bases are TGTGCCAGCAGCCTAGACAGCTCTGGGGCCAACGTCCTGACTTTC. Translated: CASSLDSSGANVLTF.

The rearrangement links TRBV19 to TRBJ2-7; 7 bases line up with TRBD2. Germline loops: CDR1 LNHDA, CDR2 SQIVND (reference sequence). The CDR3 loop spans 15 amino acids. Germline trimming cut 5 bases from V and 3 bases from J; bases unmatched to any gene: 10. This CDR3 is CASSRGGGKFYEQYF. The DNA of the CDR3 is TGTGCCAGTAGTCGGGGCGGGGGTAAGTTCTACGAGCAGTACTTC. The full variable domain, completed using reference TRBV19 and TRBJ2-7, is DGGITQSPKYLFRKEGQNVTLSCEQNLNHDAMYWYRQDPGQGLRLIYYSQIVNDFQKGDIAEGYSVSREKKESFPLTVTSAQKNPTAFYLCASSRGGGKFYEQYFGPGTRLTVT.

A single count supports this clone. The chain has TRBV30 and TRBJ1-6; 8 bases match TRBD1. J lost 7 bases, V lost 2 bases, and 4 bases had no gene match. Per germline, CDR1 GTSNPN and CDR2 SVGIG (reference sequence). CDR3 length: 14 amino acids. The chain's CDR3 is CAWSLDRANSPLHF. CDR3 sequence (DNA): TGTGCCTGGAGTCTGGACAGGGCAAATTCACCCCTCCACTTT.

A remark on this clone: The junction departs from germline at one end; a sequencing error may be responsible. This chain's CDR3 is CASSPPGTSSTSAEKLFF. The CDR3 region has the DNA TGTGCCAGCTCGCCACCAGGGACAAGCAGTACGAGTGCTGAAAAACTGTTTTTT. The chain has TRBV18 and TRBJ1-4, with D tentatively TRBD1 (6 bases). Per the germline V gene, CDR1 is KGHSH and CDR2 is LQKENI. The CDR3 runs to 18 residues.